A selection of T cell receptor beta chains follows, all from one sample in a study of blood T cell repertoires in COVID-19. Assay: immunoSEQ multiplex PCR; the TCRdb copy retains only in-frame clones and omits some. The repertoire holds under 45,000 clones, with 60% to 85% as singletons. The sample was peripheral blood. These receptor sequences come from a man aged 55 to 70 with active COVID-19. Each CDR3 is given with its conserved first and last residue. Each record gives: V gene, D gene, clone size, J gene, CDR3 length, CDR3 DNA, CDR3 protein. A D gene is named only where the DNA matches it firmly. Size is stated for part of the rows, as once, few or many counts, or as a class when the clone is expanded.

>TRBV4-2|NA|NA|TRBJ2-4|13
TGTGCCAGCAGCCAAACAGGTTCTGACATTCAGTACTTC
CASSQTGSDIQYF
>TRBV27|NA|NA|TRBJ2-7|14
TGTGCCAGCAGTCCGGACTTTCTGCTCTACGAGCAGTACTTC
CASSPDFLLYEQYF
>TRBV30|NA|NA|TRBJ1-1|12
TGTGCAGAGCTCGGGGGGAACACTGAAGCTTTCTTT
CAELGGNTEAFF
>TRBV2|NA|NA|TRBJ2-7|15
TGTGCCAGCAGTGATGGCAGAATACTGCCGGGAGAGCAGTACTTC
CASSDGRILPGEQYF
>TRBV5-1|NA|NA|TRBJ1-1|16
TGCGCCAGCAGCCCCTCCGGGGCAGGGGCCCTGGGGGAAGCTTTCTTT
CASSPSGAGALGEAFF
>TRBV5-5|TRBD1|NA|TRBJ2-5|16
TGTGCCAGCAGCTTTAAGTGGGACAGGGCGAAAGAGACCCAGTACTTC
CASSFKWDRAKETQYF
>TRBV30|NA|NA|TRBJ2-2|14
TGTGCCTGGAGTGGTCCGGGGTCCACCGGGGAGCTGTTTTTT
CAWSGPGSTGELFF
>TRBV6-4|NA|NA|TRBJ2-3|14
TGTGCCAGCAGTGACCAAGGGGCCCCAGATACGCAGTATTTT
CASSDQGAPDTQYF
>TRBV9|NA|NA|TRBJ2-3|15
TGTGCCAGCAGCGTAGGCGCGGACTTCACAGATACGCAGTATTTT
CASSVGADFTDTQYF
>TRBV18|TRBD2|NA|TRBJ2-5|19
TGTGCCAGCTCACCTCGGGGGACTAGCGGGGGGGCCTCCCTGGAGACCCAGTACTTC
CASSPRGTSGGASLETQYF
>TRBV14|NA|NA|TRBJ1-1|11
TGTGCCAGCAGCCACAGCACTGAAGCTTTCTTT
CASSHSTEAFF
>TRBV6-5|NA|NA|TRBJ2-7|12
TGTGCCAGCACCTTGGGCAATGACGAGCAGTACTTC
CASTLGNDEQYF
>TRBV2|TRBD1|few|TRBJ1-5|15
TGTGCCAGCAGTGAACCAGGGGGTAGCAATCAGCCCCAGCATTTT
CASSEPGGSNQPQHF
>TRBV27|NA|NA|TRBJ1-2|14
TGTGCCAGCAGTCCGCGGGGGGGCTACTATGGCTACACCTTC
CASSPRGGYYGYTF
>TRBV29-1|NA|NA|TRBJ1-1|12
TGCAGCGGGTGGCGAGGGAACACTGAAGCTTTCTTT
CSGWRGNTEAFF
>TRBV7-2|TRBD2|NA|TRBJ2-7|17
TGTGCCAGCAGCTTGGCTAGCGGGAGGATCCTCTCCTACGAGCAGTACTTC
CASSLASGRILSYEQYF
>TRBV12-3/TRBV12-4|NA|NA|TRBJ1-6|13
TGTGCCAGCAGTTACGACAGAAATTCACCCCTCCACTTT
CASSYDRNSPLHF
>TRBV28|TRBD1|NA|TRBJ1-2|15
TGTGCCAGCAGTTTCGGACAGGGACGAAACTATGGCTACACCTTC
CASSFGQGRNYGYTF
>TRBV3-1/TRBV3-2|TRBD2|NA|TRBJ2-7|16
TGTGCCAGCAGCCAAGGGCGGACTAGCGGCTCCTACGAGCAGTACTTC
CASSQGRTSGSYEQYF
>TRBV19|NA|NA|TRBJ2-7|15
TGTGCCAGTAGTATTTCCAGTGGGGCCACCTACGAGCAGTACTTC
CASSISSGATYEQYF
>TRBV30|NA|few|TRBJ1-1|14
TGTGCCTGGAGTACAGGGTTAGGGGGAACTGAAGCTTTCTTT
CAWSTGLGGTEAFF
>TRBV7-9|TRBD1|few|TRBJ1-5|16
TGTGCCAGCAGCGCACACAGGGGGCGAATTGATCAGCCCCAGCATTTT
CASSAHRGRIDQPQHF
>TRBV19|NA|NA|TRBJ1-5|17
TGTGCCAGTAGTATATGGGGAGGGTCTTATAGCAATCAGCCCCAGCATTTT
CASSIWGGSYSNQPQHF
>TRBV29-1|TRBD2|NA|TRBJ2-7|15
TGCAGCGTTGAGGACCCTAGCGGGGGCTCCTACGAGCAGTACTTC
CSVEDPSGGSYEQYF
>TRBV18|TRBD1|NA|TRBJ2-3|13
TGTGCCAGCTCACCGCCGGGACAGGGCCCGGGGTATTTT
CASSPPGQGPGYF
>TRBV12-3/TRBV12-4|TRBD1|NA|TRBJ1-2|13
TGTGCCAGCAGCCGGACAGGGGTAATGGGCTACACCTTC
CASSRTGVMGYTF
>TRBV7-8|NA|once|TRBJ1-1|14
TGTGCCAGCAGCTTCCAGACACAGAACACTGAAGCTTTCTTT
CASSFQTQNTEAFF
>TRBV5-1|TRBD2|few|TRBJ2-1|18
TGCGCCAGCAGCTCAGACTTTTATAGCGGGCCTACCTACAATGAGCAGTTCTTC
CASSSDFYSGPTYNEQFF
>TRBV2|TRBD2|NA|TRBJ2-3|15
TGTGCCAGCAGTGCTAGCGGGGGGCGCACAGATACGCAGTATTTT
CASSASGGRTDTQYF
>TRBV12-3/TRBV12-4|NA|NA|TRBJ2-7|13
TGTGCCAGCAGTTTGGGGGGGCCCTACGAGCAGTACTTC
CASSLGGPYEQYF
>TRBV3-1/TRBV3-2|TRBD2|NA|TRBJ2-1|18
TGTGCCAGCAGCCAAGGGGCACTAGCGTTGAGCTCCTACAATGAGCAGTTCTTC
CASSQGALALSSYNEQFF
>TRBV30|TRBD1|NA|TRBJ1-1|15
TGTGCCTGGAGTCTGCGGGCCAGGGGGGTACCTGAAGCTTTCTTT
CAWSLRARGVPEAFF
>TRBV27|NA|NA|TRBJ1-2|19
TGTGCCAGCACCCCAGTTTCGAGGTTGCGTCAGGGGCTGAACTATGGCTACACCTTC
CASTPVSRLRQGLNYGYTF
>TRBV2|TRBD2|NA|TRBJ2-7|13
TGTGCCAGCCACGGACTAGCGGGACGCCTAGGGTACTTC
CASHGLAGRLGYF